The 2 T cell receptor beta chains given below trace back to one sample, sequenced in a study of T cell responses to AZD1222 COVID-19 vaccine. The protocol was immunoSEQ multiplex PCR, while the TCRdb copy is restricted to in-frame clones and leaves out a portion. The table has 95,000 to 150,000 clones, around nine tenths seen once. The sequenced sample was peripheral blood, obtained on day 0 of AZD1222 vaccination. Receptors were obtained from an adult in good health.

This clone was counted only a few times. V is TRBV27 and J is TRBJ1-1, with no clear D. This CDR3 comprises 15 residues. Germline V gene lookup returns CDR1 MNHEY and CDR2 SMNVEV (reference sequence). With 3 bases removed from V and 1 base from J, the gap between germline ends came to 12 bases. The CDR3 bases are TGTGCCAGCAGTTTTTTTGCCGGGGAGAACACTGAAGCTTTCTTT. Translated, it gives CASSFFAGENTEAFF.

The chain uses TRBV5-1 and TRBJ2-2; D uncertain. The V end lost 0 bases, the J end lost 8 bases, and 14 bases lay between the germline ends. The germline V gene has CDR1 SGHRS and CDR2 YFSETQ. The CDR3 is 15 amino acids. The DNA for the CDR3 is TGCGCCAGCAGCTTGGTCTCGGGTGCTAGGGGGGAGCTGTTTTTT. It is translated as CASSLVSGARGELFF.